This TCR beta chain was found in a study of blood T cell repertoires in COVID-19. Those enrolled, adults aged roughly 18 to 89 years, came from about two dozen US areas. Recovered status in Cohort 3 required two negative PCRs, clearance, or symptom resolution. The table came from immunoSEQ multiplex PCR; TCRdb's copy has only in-frame clones and leaves some out. The data contain roughly 170,000 clones, approximately 77% of them singletons. Looked up from germline, CDR1 is LNHDA and CDR2 is SQIVND (reference sequence). The CDR3 has 15 residues. The ends lost 1 base at V and 5 bases at J; junction bases unmatched: 6.

The sequencing input was PBMCs or T cells enriched from blood (not recorded which). The receptor was isolated from a man in his 60s who had recovered from COVID-19. This rearrangement joins TRBV19 to TRBJ1-1; 8 positions agree with TRBD1. CDR3 bases: TGTGCCAGTAGTATAGGGCAGGGGGCGCGGACTGAAGCTTTCTTT. Encoded protein: CASSIGQGARTEAFF.